The clone carrying this TCR beta chain was detected a few times. Its antigen is not known. Per germline, CDR1 MNHEY and CDR2 SVGAGI. This CDR3 spans 12 amino acids. Deletions cut 0 bases from V and 11 bases from J, with 10 bases between. This sample is drawn from a study of vaccination and CD4 T cells after COVID-19. Study information: Vaccinees got either two BNT162b2 doses or two mRNA-1273 doses. Treatment of control cultures consisted of a CEFX pool, an HIV-1 Nef pool, or no peptide.

Researchers used the Oncomine TCR Beta short-read assay to sequence DNA from cultured CD4+ T cells. Using the QIAamp micro DNA kit, genomic DNA was extracted from the CD4+ T cells that had been cultured. TCRdb fed the PCR reads into MiXCR, producing one record per CDR3 protein. This sample has several thousand distinct CDR3 sequences, with roughly 30% found just once. The treatment here: roughly 10-day PBMC culture with coronavirus spike peptide pools or control peptides (ViraFEST assay). Prior to the COVID-19 pandemic (2011-2018), the unexposed donor's CD4+ T cells were collected. Antigen-specific T cells were expanded with peptide pools by ViraFEST, and TCRs were then sequenced.

Source material: CD4+ T cells from blood, cultured in vitro. This TCR came from a human donor in good health. The rearrangement links TRBV6-5 to TRBJ1-1; no clear D gene. The CDR3 loop is CASSYSGSGAFF. CDR3 nucleotide sequence: TGTGCCAGCAGTTACTCCGGTTCCGGGGCTTTCTTT.